The clone carrying this TCR beta chain has more than one count but fewer than ten. The data were taken from a study of human T cells and chemical hapten exposure. The junction had 10 bases not matched to a gene; V was cut back by 3 bases and J by 6 bases. Germline values: CDR1 SEHNR, CDR2 FQNEAQ (reference sequence). The CDR3 extends over 16 amino acids. Each CDR3 protein gets one entry after TCRdb re-called the RACE reads with MiXCR. The sample carries under 300,000 distinct CDR3 sequences, approximately 8% recorded once. The time point was: pre-sensitization, week 0. As for treatment: therapeutic diphenylcyclopropenone sensitization with weekly scalp DPC.

The sample consisted of whole blood, taken in connection with sensitization to the hapten diphenylcyclopropenone (DPC). The sequence was collected from a man aged 18 to 35 with alopecia areata. Some clones in this sample may be carry-over from other donors' samples. This chain links TRBV7-9 with TRBJ1-4, with 7 nucleotides matching TRBD1. The CDR3 DNA reads as TGTGCCAGCAGCTTCTTGACCGGCAGGGGGGATGAAAAACTGTTTTTT. The encoded protein is CASSFLTGRGDEKLFF. The variable domain in full, completed from reference TRBV7-9 and TRBJ1-4, reads DTGVSQNPRHKITKRGQNVTFRCDPISEHNRLYWYRQTLGQGPEFLTYFQNEAQLEKSRLLSDRFSAERPKGSFSTLEIQRTEQGDSAMYLCASSFLTGRGDEKLFFGSGTQLSVL.